One T cell receptor beta chain is described in this entry. Its antigen remains unknown. V lost 0 bases, J lost 12 bases, and 15 bases lay in between. The CDR3 runs to 13 residues. CDR1 SGHNT and CDR2 YYREEE come from the germline V gene (reference sequence). The data belong to a study of OX40 agonist ivuxolimab in advanced cancers. Study in general: Among those enrolled, mean age was 60 years (range roughly 23 to 85) and 75% to 85% were male. Study-level findings and limits: The average count of expanded clones was higher among CD8+ T cells than among CD4+.

The table came from immunoSEQ multiplex PCR; TCRdb's copy has only in-frame clones and leaves some out. The sample lists 55,000 to 65,000 clones, 77% seen once, with about 6% in the top ten. This specimen was CD4+ or CD8+ T cells sorted from blood, taken in a trial of the OX40 agonist ivuxolimab. This receptor was taken from an adult with an advanced solid tumor such as melanoma, head and neck, liver or kidney cancer. The gene calls are TRBV5-4 and TRBJ1-2; D gene ambiguous. CDR3 sequence reads: CASSLEARIGDTF. The CDR3 DNA sequence: TGTGCCAGCAGCTTGGAGGCACGCATTGGAGACACCTTC.